The T cell receptor (beta chain) under discussion was sequenced for a study of a mutant IDH1 vaccine in newly diagnosed glioma. Concerning this clone: Its antigen remains unknown.

Libraries were prepared by immunoSEQ multiplex PCR; TCRdb keeps only in-frame clonotypes and omits some of them. The sample shows about 32,000 clones, under 80% of them seen only once. From germline, CDR1 is SGHAT and CDR2 FQNNGV. The V gene end was trimmed by 5 bases and the J gene end by 2 bases; junction bases not matched to a gene: 5. The length of the CDR3 is 16 residues. Stated time point: week 11, during vaccination. All doses held 300 ug of mutant IDH1 20-mer peptide, with topical imiquimod. New WHO grade 3 or 4 astrocytomas that were IDH1-mutant and ATRX-lost occurred in the donors. The chain recombines TRBV11-2 with TRBJ2-5; 13 nucleotides align to TRBD2. The specimen was PBMCs, collected from a glioma patient whose treatment included an IDH1 peptide vaccine. The origin of this receptor is a young man with glioma. CDR3 sequence reads: CASSLGTSGEQETQYF. The DNA for the CDR3 is TGTGCCAGCAGCCTAGGGACTAGCGGGGAGCAAGAGACCCAGTACTTC. Full variable domain (rest looked up from reference TRBV11-2 and TRBJ2-5): EAGVAQSPRYKIIEKRQSVAFWCNPISGHATLYWYQQILGQGPKLLIQFQNNGVVDDSQLPKDRFSAERLKGVDSTLKIQPAKLEDSAVYLCASSLGTSGEQETQYFGPGTRLLVL.